This passage covers 26 T cell receptor beta chains from one sample sequenced in a study of T-cell reconstitution after alpha-beta-depleted transplantation in children. The library targeted TCRbeta and was prepared with unique molecular identifiers. TCRdb fed the PCR reads into MiXCR, producing one record per CDR3 protein. The sample includes 500,000 to 600,000 distinct CDR3 sequences, over 25% seen only once; the top ten take less than 40%. Here the sequenced sample was PBMCs, taken before TCRalphabeta/CD19-depleted stem cell transplant. Receptors were obtained from a boy in the first two years of life with Wiskott-Aldrich syndrome, due to receive a stem cell transplant.

The rearrangement joins TRBV2 to TRBJ2-1; D possibly corresponds to TRBD1 (6 bases). Germline CDR1 is SNHLY and CDR2 is FYNNEI. Deletions cut 6 bases from V and 7 bases from J, with 10 bases between. This CDR3 comprises 12 residues. CDR3 in amino acids: CASSGQLNEQFF. In nucleotides, the CDR3 is TGTGCCAGCAGCGGACAGCTTAATGAGCAGTTCTTC.

This clonotype was seen more than once but under ten times. The rearrangement links TRBV27 to TRBJ2-3; 13 bases align to TRBD2. The germline gives CDR1 MNHEY, CDR2 SMNVEV (reference sequence). This CDR3 comprises 17 residues. The V segment lost 5 bases and the J segment 3 bases; nucleotides outside the gene matches: 8. In nucleotides, the CDR3 is TGTGCCAGCAGTACGCTACTAGCGGGAGGGCCGACAGATACGCAGTATTTT. Translating gives CASSTLLAGGPTDTQYF.

The V and J genes are TRBV7-8 and TRBJ2-3, with no clear D. The CDR3 length is 14 residues. Between the trimmed V and J ends, which lost 5 bases and 2 bases, there was a span of 11 bases. Per germline, CDR1 SGHVS and CDR2 FQNEAQ. The CDR3, as DNA: TGTGCCAGCAGCAACCCCAGAAACACAGATACGCAGTATTTT. Translation: CASSNPRNTDTQYF.

This clonotype was found a few times. The chain is built from TRBV20-1 and TRBJ2-5; either TRBD1 or TRBD2 may supply D (5 bases each). Germline values: CDR1 DFQATT, CDR2 SNEGSKA (reference sequence). CDR3 length equals 13 residues. V lost 5 bases to trimming and J lost 4 bases, with 14 bases between them. The CDR3 DNA reads TGCAGTGCTGCGAGGGACCGGCGAGAGACCCAGTACTTC. As protein: CSAARDRRETQYF.

The gene calls are TRBV29-1 and TRBJ1-4; D remains unclear. This CDR3 is built from 11 residues. Germline CDR1 and CDR2: SQVTM and ANQGSEA. Trimming took off 6 bases at V and 7 bases at J, with 9 bases between the two ends. The CDR3 protein is CSVGWGEKLFF. DNA for the CDR3: TGCAGCGTCGGCTGGGGTGAAAAACTGTTTTTT.

In this sample, this clonotype turned up once. V and J are TRBV12-3 or TRBV12-4 and TRBJ2-4; either TRBD1 or TRBD2 may fit D (5 bases each). The CDR3 runs to 14 residues. Trimming stripped 3 bases from V and 7 bases from J, with 13 bases between. CDR3 loop: CASSFKGPQNIQYF. The CDR3 region has the DNA TGTGCCAGCAGTTTCAAGGGACCGCAGAACATTCAGTACTTC.

The chain carries TRBV28 and TRBJ1-1, with D unresolved. Trimming shortened V by 3 bases and J by 1 base, and 9 bases separated the two germline ends. The CDR3 is 14 amino acids. Germline-derived CDR1 and CDR2 are MDHEN and SYDVKM. DNA of the CDR3: TGTGCCAGCAGTTTCCGTAACTGGAACACTGAAGCTTTCTTT. It codes for CASSFRNWNTEAFF.

The chain combines TRBV2 with TRBJ2-1, with 10 bases matching TRBD2. This CDR3 contains 15 residues. The ends lost 3 bases at V and 4 bases at J; junction bases unmatched: 3. The germline V gene encodes CDR1 SNHLY and CDR2 FYNNEI. CDR3 DNA: TGTGCCAGCAGTGAGCCTAGCGGGGGATACAATGAGCAGTTCTTC. This sequence encodes CASSEPSGGYNEQFF.

The CDR3 spells CASSSLSGTHNEQFF. CDR3 DNA: TGTGCCAGCAGCTCCCTTTCCGGGACGCACAATGAGCAGTTCTTC. The chain carries TRBV7-8 and TRBJ2-1, with D possibly being TRBD1 or TRBD2 (5 bases each). V lost 4 bases, J lost 5 bases, and 15 bases lay in between. Germline V lookup: CDR1 SGHVS, CDR2 FQNEAQ. The CDR3 length is 15 residues. Filled out from reference TRBV7-8 and TRBJ2-1, the complete variable domain reads GAGVSQSPRYKVAKRGQDVALRCDPISGHVSLFWYQQALGQGPEFLTYFQNEAQLDKSGLPSDRFFAERPEGSVSTLKIQRTQQEDSAVYLCASSSLSGTHNEQFFGPGTRLTVL.

The chain carries TRBV10-3 and TRBJ1-5, with D possibly matching TRBD1 (6 bases). This CDR3 spans 17 amino acids. V lost 2 bases to trimming and J lost 2 bases, with 16 bases between them. The germline V gene has CDR1 ENHRY and CDR2 SYGVKD. Here the CDR3 DNA reads TGTGCCATCAGTGAGGCCTCTGGAGGGACACGCAATCAGCCCCAGCATTTT. Encoded protein: CAISEASGGTRNQPQHF.

The rearrangement uses TRBV20-1 and TRBJ2-7, with 7 bases that match TRBD2. Losses at the gene ends were 6 bases for V and 4 bases for J; bases not matched to a gene: 9. Germline CDR1 reads DFQATT; CDR2 reads SNEGSKA (reference sequence). The CDR3 has 13 amino acids. The CDR3: CSAPTGGWYEQYF. Here the CDR3 DNA reads TGCAGTGCGCCGACGGGAGGTTGGTACGAGCAGTACTTC.

The rearrangement uses TRBV2 and TRBJ2-7, with 9 bases that match TRBD1. Losses at the gene ends were 7 bases for V and 4 bases for J; bases not matched to a gene: 11. This CDR3 has 15 amino acids. Germline V lookup: CDR1 SNHLY, CDR2 FYNNEI. The CDR3 DNA is TGTGCCAGCACCAGAACAGGGGGCGCGTCGTACGAGCAGTACTTC. It yields the protein CASTRTGGASYEQYF. The full variable domain, with the rest looked up from reference TRBV2 and TRBJ2-7, is EPEVTQTPSHQVTQMGQEVILRCVPISNHLYFYWYRQILGQKVEFLVSFYNNEISEKSEIFDDQFSVERPDGSNFTLKIRSTKLEDSAMYFCASTRTGGASYEQYFGPGTRLTVT.

Only a few counts were recorded for this clonotype. This sequence joins TRBV28 and TRBJ1-5; a possible D gene is TRBD1 (6 bases). Germline CDR1 is MDHEN and CDR2 is SYDVKM. CDR3 length: 16 amino acids. V was cut by 6 bases and J by 8 bases, with 23 bases left in between. CDR3 sequence reads: CASSHSGQGPKEPQHF. The CDR3 nucleotides read TGTGCCAGCAGCCACAGCGGGCAGGGGCCCAAGGAGCCCCAGCATTTT.

CDR3 protein: CASSLWAGVVNEQFF. The CDR3 nucleotides are TGTGCCAGCAGTTTGTGGGCGGGAGTGGTCAATGAGCAGTTCTTC. This chain links TRBV12-3 or TRBV12-4 with TRBJ2-1, with 7 bases fitting TRBD2. J gave up 6 bases and V 3 bases, and 8 bases lay outside the gene matches. CDR3 size: 15 residues.

The V and J genes are TRBV10-3 and TRBJ2-2; possible D gene TRBD2, 6 bases. Trimming left V 10 bases short and J 7 bases short, with 22 bases between. This CDR3 has 15 amino acids. Germline assignment: CDR1 ENHRY and CDR2 SYGVKD. CDR3 DNA: TGTGCCACCGCCCTTACGGGAGACAATGGCGGGGAGCTGTTTTTT. It codes for CATALTGDNGGELFF.

This clonotype came up a few times. V is TRBV5-6 and J is TRBJ2-7; D is unclear. The CDR3 is 14 residues long. V lost 0 bases, J lost 9 bases, and 16 bases lay in between. CDR1 SGHDT and CDR2 YYEEEE come from the germline V gene. The CDR3 protein is CASSLVSRGSGQYF. CDR3 bases: TGTGCCAGCAGCTTGGTATCGCGAGGATCCGGGCAGTACTTC.

A note on this clonotype: Being one base from a much bigger clone, this may be a read error. The chain joins TRBV5-1 to TRBJ2-2; D is possibly TRBD1 or TRBD2 (5 bases each). This CDR3 is built from 14 residues. V lost 7 bases and J 1 base, leaving 11 bases between the germline ends. Germline V gene sequence: CDR1 SGHRS, CDR2 YFSETQ. This CDR3 reads CASPGTGNTGELFF. CDR3 DNA sequence: TGCGCCAGCCCCGGGACGGGGAACACCGGGGAGCTGTTTTTT.

CDR3: CSARDGRFYNEQFF. CDR3 sequence (DNA): TGCAGTGCTAGAGATGGGCGGTTTTACAATGAGCAGTTCTTC. The rearrangement joins TRBV20-1 to TRBJ2-1; D gene uncertain. V was pared by 0 bases and J by 4 bases, with 10 bases between. Germline V gene sequence: CDR1 DFQATT, CDR2 SNEGSKA (reference sequence). The CDR3 extends over 14 amino acids.

In its sample, this clonotype was seen a few times. The chain employs TRBV24-1 and TRBJ2-1; D is possibly TRBD2 (6 bases). This CDR3 is built from 16 residues. Looked up from germline, CDR1 is KGHDR and CDR2 is SFDVKD. The V end was cut by 2 bases, the J end by 4 bases, with 14 bases between. For the CDR3, the DNA is TGTGCCACCAGTGATTCTCTGTCTAGCGCATACAATGAGCAGTTCTTC. Translated: CATSDSLSSAYNEQFF.

The chain has TRBV27 and TRBJ2-7; 13 bases align to TRBD2. CDR1 and CDR2 (germline): MNHEY, SMNVEV (reference sequence). V was pared by 7 bases and J by 6 bases, with 9 bases of the junction left unmatched. CDR3 length: 15 residues. The chain's CDR3 is CASTPLAGGIGEQYF. In DNA form, the CDR3 reads TGTGCCAGCACTCCACTAGCGGGAGGGATCGGCGAGCAGTACTTC.

This chain uses TRBV15 with TRBJ1-2, with D perhaps TRBD1 (6 bases). Trimming removed 4 bases from V and 0 bases from J, with 18 bases in between. Germline V gene sequence: CDR1 LNHNV, CDR2 YYDKDF (reference sequence). The CDR3 loop spans 17 amino acids. The CDR3, as DNA: TGTGCCACCAGCACGCATCTCGGACAGAAAGCTAACTATGGCTACACCTTC. Encoded protein: CATSTHLGQKANYGYTF. The full variable domain, its missing parts supplied by reference TRBV15 and TRBJ1-2, is DAMVIQNPRYQVTQFGKPVTLSCSQTLNHNVMYWYQQKSSQAPKLLFHYYDKDFNNEADTPDNFQSRRPNTSFCFLDIRSPGLGDTAMYLCATSTHLGQKANYGYTFGSGTRLTVV.

V gene TRBV2 combines with J gene TRBJ2-2, with 9 bases lining up with TRBD2. This CDR3 contains 16 residues. Per germline, CDR1 SNHLY and CDR2 FYNNEI. The V segment lost 6 bases and the J segment 4 bases; nucleotides outside the gene matches: 9. CDR3 coding DNA: TGTGCCAGCAGAAGATCTAGCGGGATAGGCACCGGGGAGCTGTTTTTT. This sequence encodes CASRRSSGIGTGELFF.

V usage is TRBV20-1 and J usage is TRBJ2-7; no clear D. The V and J ends lost 6 bases and 0 bases respectively, with 9 bases between them. This CDR3 has 12 amino acids. The germline V gene encodes CDR1 DFQATT and CDR2 SNEGSKA (reference sequence). CDR3 amino acids: CSAVPISYEQYF. In DNA form, the CDR3 reads TGCAGTGCCGTGCCGATCTCCTACGAGCAGTACTTC.

This clonotype was seen a handful of times. The chain is built from TRBV29-1 and TRBJ2-3, with D perhaps TRBD2 (6 bases). Trimming shortened V by 0 bases and J by 1 base, and 11 bases separated the two germline ends. The CDR3 has 15 amino acids. Germline-derived CDR1 and CDR2 are SQVTM and ANQGSEA. CDR3 sequence reads: CSVEDYGRGTDTQYF. CDR3 in DNA: TGCAGCGTTGAAGATTACGGGAGAGGCACAGATACGCAGTATTTT.

This clonotype was detected a few times. V gene TRBV20-1 combines with J gene TRBJ1-3; no reliable D call. Trimming removed 0 bases at V and 0 bases at J, with 9 bases between. CDR3 size: 15 residues. Germline V gene sequence: CDR1 DFQATT, CDR2 SNEGSKA (reference sequence). CDR3 DNA: TGCAGTGCTAGAGAAGGGAGCAGCTCTGGAAACACCATATATTTT. It translates to CSAREGSSSGNTIYF.

A remark on this clonotype: One end of the junction varies from germline; a read error may be responsible. The rearrangement uses TRBV5-1 and TRBJ2-1; 7 bases map to TRBD1. This CDR3 spans 16 amino acids. Germline loops: CDR1 SGHRS, CDR2 YFSETQ. CDR3 DNA sequence: TGCGCCAGCAGCTTGGAAGGGGGCGGGTGGTACACTGAGCAGTTCTTC. Translation gives CASSLEGGGWYTEQFF.